These 16 T cell receptor beta chains originate from one sample sequenced in a study of T cell clonality in common variable immunodeficiency. TCRdb's copy holds only in-frame clones and misses some; the assay was immunoSEQ multiplex PCR. Listed here are over 55,000 clones without any singletons, the top ten holding under 2%. The sample consisted of peripheral blood mononuclear cells. These receptors all stem from a person aged 18 to 75 in good health.

There are many counts of this clone. The read terminates 3 residues before the CDR3 end, so the remaining end is supplied by the germline J gene. V usage is TRBV20-1 and J usage is TRBJ2-7, with 10 bases identical to TRBD2. The V gene's germline CDR1 is DFQATT and CDR2 SNEGSKA (reference sequence). With 1 base clipped from V and 6 bases from J, the junction kept 6 bases outside the gene matches. This CDR3 contains 14 residues. The part of the CDR3 DNA that was read is TGCAGTGCTAGAGGGCTAGCGGGAGTAGGCGAG. It is translated as CSARGLAGVGE. The full CDR3 sequence reads CSARGLAGVGEQYF.

This clone has a count of ten or more. The read ends 3 residues before the CDR3 terminus; that terminus is restored from the germline J gene. The chain has TRBV5-4 and TRBJ1-4, with TRBD1 identical over 10 bases. This CDR3 is 14 amino acids long. Germline CDR1 SGHNT, CDR2 YYREEE (reference sequence). V lost 4 bases to trimming and J lost 7 bases; unmatched junction nucleotides: 4. The CDR3 region is CASSVDRGSEKLFF. Partial CDR3 DNA: TGTGCCAGCAGCGTGGACAGGGGGAGTGAAAAA.

Worth noting for this clone: The read is 3 residues too short to cover the CDR3 end, so that end is filled in from the germline J gene. This sequence joins TRBV7-2 and TRBJ1-2; D not resolved. CDR3 size: 15 residues. In germline, CDR1 is SGHTA, CDR2 FQGNSA. CDR3 bases read: TGTGCCAGCAGCCCTGGGGTAGCGGATTACAATGAC. Amino acid sequence: CASSPGVADYND. The full CDR3 protein reads CASSPGVADYNDYTF.

This clone was seen many times. The sequence runs out 3 residues before the end of the CDR3; the remainder is reconstructed from the germline J gene. V usage is TRBV20-1 and J usage is TRBJ2-1, with 10 bases lining up with TRBD1. The CDR3 loop spans 14 amino acids. After removal of 5 bases from V and 9 bases from J, the junction contained 10 bases not matched to a gene. CDR1 DFQATT and CDR2 SNEGSKA come from the germline V gene (reference sequence). CDR3 bases read: TGCAGTGCTCCGAACCCGACAGGGGGCCTTGAG. Amino acids: CSAPNPTGGLE. Given in full, the CDR3 is CSAPNPTGGLEQFF.

This clone was seen many times. The CDR3 end falls 3 residues outside the read, so it is completed with the germline J gene. Other DNA sequences from this sample encode an identical CDR3 as well. This chain joins TRBV6-1 and TRBJ2-7; 10 bases map to TRBD1. In germline, CDR1 is MNHNS, CDR2 SASEGT. This CDR3 comprises 15 residues. The junction had 5 bases not matched to a gene; V was cut back by 1 base and J by 5 bases. CDR3 residues: CASSEGQGAAHEQYF. The DNA read from the CDR3 is TGTGCCAGCAGTGAAGGACAGGGGGCGGCCCACGAG.

This clone was detected a few times. The CDR3 end lies 3 residues beyond the end of the read and is filled in from the germline J gene. The chain carries TRBV7-8 and TRBJ2-1; 7 bases line up with TRBD2. The CDR3 runs to 15 residues. Germline CDR1 reads SGHVS; CDR2 reads FQNEAQ. Germline trimming cut 6 bases from V and 0 bases from J; bases unmatched to any gene: 5. Incomplete CDR3 DNA: TGTGCCAGCAGTGTCACTAGCGCCTCCTACAATGAG. This encodes CASSVTSASYNE. The full-length CDR3 reads as CASSVTSASYNEQFF.

This clone appeared many times. Coverage ceases 3 residues before the CDR3 finishes, and the germline J gene fills in the end. The chain employs TRBV19 and TRBJ1-5; the match to TRBD1 covers 10 bases. CDR3 length equals 14 residues. Per the germline V gene, CDR1 is LNHDA and CDR2 is SQIVND (reference sequence). The J segment lost 4 bases and the V segment lost 5 bases, leaving 2 bases of the junction unmatched. The part of the CDR3 DNA that was read is TGTGCCAGTAGTGAGGACAGGGGGAATCAGCCC. Protein sequence: CASSEDRGNQP. The full CDR3 reads CASSEDRGNQPQHF.

This clone was detected ten times or more. The read terminates 3 residues ahead of where the CDR3 ends, so the germline J gene completes it. The chain couples TRBV19 to TRBJ2-1, with D perhaps TRBD2 (5 bases). This CDR3 has 16 amino acids. The V end lost 3 bases, the J end lost 2 bases, and 14 bases lay between the germline ends. CDR1 and CDR2 from the germline V gene are LNHDA and SQIVND (reference sequence). The covered CDR3 bases are TGTGCCAGTAGTATCAAGGTCGGGGTAACCTACAATGAG. Translated: CASSIKVGVTYNE. The full CDR3 is CASSIKVGVTYNEQFF.

This clone was recorded at least ten times. The read ends 3 residues shy of where the CDR3 ends; the end is completed using the germline J gene. The chain recombines TRBV28 with TRBJ1-4; D remains ambiguous. Trimming took off 3 bases at V and 7 bases at J, with 18 bases between the two ends. Germline assignment: CDR1 MDHEN and CDR2 SYDVKM. The CDR3 sequence is 16 residues long. The CDR3 loop reads CASSLPSGPGSEKLFF. Partial CDR3 DNA: TGTGCCAGCAGTTTGCCTTCCGGACCGGGGAGTGAAAAA.

This clone was recorded at least ten times. The read ends 3 residues early relative to the CDR3; the germline J gene fills the gap. V gene TRBV20-1 combines with J gene TRBJ2-6; 8 bases map to TRBD2. The CDR3 covers 17 residues. V shed 0 bases and J 0 bases; nucleotides not matched to a gene: 4. Per the germline V gene, CDR1 is DFQATT and CDR2 is SNEGSKA (reference sequence). CDR3: CSARDLLAGSGANVLTF. The part of the CDR3 DNA that was read is TGCAGTGCTAGAGATTTGCTAGCGGGCTCTGGGGCCAACGTC.

There are many counts of this clone. Sequencing ends 3 residues short of the CDR3 end; the germline J gene provides the rest. The J gene is TRBJ2-7, the V gene TRBV5-1; D not resolved. Germline V gene sequence: CDR1 SGHRS, CDR2 YFSETQ. The germline V and J ends were trimmed by 4 bases and 1 base, with 12 bases remaining between them. This CDR3 spans 14 amino acids. CDR3 amino acids: CASSLDASSYEQYF. The part of the CDR3 DNA that was read is TGCGCCAGCAGCCTGGATGCCAGTTCCTACGAG.

This clone was found many times. The CDR3 is cut off 3 residues early in the read; its end comes from the germline J gene. The chain couples TRBV5-1 to TRBJ2-3, with 11 bases matching TRBD2. The V gene end was trimmed by 0 bases and the J gene end by 2 bases; junction bases not matched to a gene: 2. The CDR3 has 16 amino acids. CDR1 is SGHRS and CDR2 is YFSETQ in the germline V gene. CDR3 DNA, as far as it was read: TGCGCCAGCAGCTTGGTTAGCGGGAGGGCCACAGATACG. Translating it yields CASSLVSGRATDT. The complete CDR3 protein is CASSLVSGRATDTQYF.

At least ten counts were recorded for this clone. The CDR3 is cut off 3 residues early in the read; its end comes from the germline J gene. This chain connects TRBV30 to TRBJ1-3; D ambiguous. CDR1 and CDR2 from the germline V gene are GTSNPN and SVGIG (reference sequence). Trimming stripped 0 bases from V and 0 bases from J, with 9 bases between. The CDR3 extends over 15 amino acids. The CDR3 sequence: CAWSVGTHSGNTIYF. Incomplete CDR3 DNA: TGTGCCTGGAGTGTAGGCACACACTCTGGAAACACC.

In this sample, this clone turned up many times. Read data end 3 residues before the CDR3 end; the end is taken from the germline J gene. This rearrangement joins TRBV27 to TRBJ2-7; 13 nucleotides align to TRBD2. Losses at the gene ends were 6 bases for V and 4 bases for J; bases not matched to a gene: 3. Germline V CDR1 and CDR2: MNHEY, SMNVEV (reference sequence). This CDR3 comprises 14 residues. The DNA read from the CDR3 is TGTGCCAGCAGAAGGACTAGCGGGAGTTACGAG. Residues: CASRRTSGSYE. The whole CDR3 region reads CASRRTSGSYEQYF.

This clone has a count of ten or more. The CDR3 goes on 3 residues after the read ends, and that part is filled in from the germline J gene. This chain connects TRBV7-2 to TRBJ1-2, with D possibly TRBD1 on 6 matching bases. The CDR3 loop spans 14 amino acids. Germline V gene lookup returns CDR1 SGHTA and CDR2 FQGNSA. CDR3 bases read: TGTGCCAGCAGCTCAGGGCAGGGGACGGGGGGC. This gives the protein CASSSGQGTGG. The whole CDR3 protein is CASSSGQGTGGYTF.

This clone was counted only a few times. The read finishes 3 residues shy of the CDR3 end, and the germline J gene is used to complete it. The chain carries TRBV7-2 and TRBJ2-5; 11 bases align to TRBD2. Germline V gives CDR1 SGHTA, CDR2 FQGNSA. Unmatched junction bases numbered 2, after V lost 0 bases and J lost 5 bases. This CDR3 region has 15 residues. The covered CDR3 bases are TGTGCCAGCAGCTTAGCTAGCGGGAGGGTCGAGACC. Its translation: CASSLASGRVET. In full, the CDR3 is CASSLASGRVETQYF. Full variable domain (remainder filled in from reference TRBV7-2 and TRBJ2-5): GAGVSQSPSNKVTEKGKDVELRCDPISGHTALYWYRQSLGQGLEFLIYFQGNSAPDKSGLPSDRFSAERTGGSVSTLTIQRTQQEDSAVYLCASSLASGRVETQYFGPGTRLLVL.